These 22 T cell receptor beta chains came from one sample sequenced in a study of vaccination and CD4 T cells after COVID-19. Their cognate antigens are unknown. As for treatment: approximately nine-day PBMC culture with coronavirus spike peptide pools or control peptides (ViraFEST assay). Cultured CD4+ T-cell DNA underwent Oncomine TCR Beta short-read sequencing. MiXCR, run by TCRdb on the PCR reads, gives a single entry per CDR3 protein. The table lists 9,000 to 15,000 distinct CDR3 sequences, 40% to 45% of them singletons. Sequences were obtained from cultured CD4+ T cells from blood. Receptor source: a human donor with COVID-19.

The V gene is TRBV7-2, the J gene TRBJ1-4; D gene uncertain. V shed 1 base and J shed 4 bases, with 7 bases lying between them. CDR1 and CDR2 (germline): SGHTA, FQGNSA. CDR3 size: 14 residues. CDR3 protein: CASSLEGFNEKLFF. For the CDR3, the DNA is TGTGCCAGCAGCTTAGAAGGGTTTAATGAAAAACTGTTTTTT.

The V call is TRBV27, the J call TRBJ2-1; TRBD2 aligns across 7 bases. The CDR3 is 16 amino acids. Germline V lookup: CDR1 MNHEY, CDR2 SMNVEV (reference sequence). With 5 bases clipped from V and 2 bases from J, the junction kept 9 bases outside the gene matches. The CDR3 protein is CASSPSPSGAYNEQFF. As DNA, the CDR3 is TGTGCCAGCAGTCCTTCCCCTAGCGGTGCCTACAATGAGCAGTTCTTC.

The chain employs TRBV5-1 and TRBJ2-1; maybe TRBD1 (6 bases). The CDR3 loop spans 17 amino acids. Germline-derived CDR1 and CDR2 are SGHRS and YFSETQ. The V end lost 0 bases, the J end lost 0 bases, and 13 bases lay between the germline ends. DNA of the CDR3: TGCGCCAGCAGCTTGGCGGGACAACGAAGCTCCTACAATGAGCAGTTCTTC. The encoded protein is CASSLAGQRSSYNEQFF.

The chain recombines TRBV11-1 with TRBJ1-6; 9 positions agree with TRBD1. The length of the CDR3 is 13 residues. Germline CDR1 reads SGHAT; CDR2 reads FQDESV (reference sequence). The ends lost 7 bases at V and 7 bases at J; junction bases unmatched: 2. The CDR3 loop reads CASNGQGNSPLHF. The CDR3 bases are TGTGCCAGCAACGGACAGGGGAATTCACCCCTCCACTTT.

A note on this clonotype: A read error may account for a junction end that differs from germline. This sequence joins TRBV7-3 and TRBJ2-3, with D perhaps given as TRBD1 or TRBD2 (5 bases each). This CDR3 region has 14 residues. CDR1 is SGHTA, CDR2 FQGTGA, per germline. The CDR3 coding sequence is TGTGCCAGCAGCTTGCCAGGGAGCAGAGATACGCAGTATTTT. Its protein product is CASSLPGSRDTQYF.

The CDR3 coding sequence is TGTGCCAGCAGCCTTGACCTGGGTAATGGGTTAAACACTGAAGCTTTCTTT. Residues: CASSLDLGNGLNTEAFF. This rearrangement joins TRBV11-2 to TRBJ1-1; D is unresolved. Trimming pared 5 bases from V and 2 bases from J, leaving 21 bases between. Germline V gene lookup returns CDR1 SGHAT and CDR2 FQNNGV. This CDR3 is 17 amino acids long. Full variable domain (remainder filled in from reference TRBV11-2 and TRBJ1-1): EAGVAQSPRYKIIEKRQSVAFWCNPISGHATLYWYQQILGQGPKLLIQFQNNGVVDDSQLPKDRFSAERLKGVDSTLKIQPAKLEDSAVYLCASSLDLGNGLNTEAFFGQGTRLTVV.

The gene calls are TRBV19 and TRBJ1-1; D unresolved. The CDR3 loop spans 17 amino acids. CDR1 LNHDA and CDR2 SQIVND come from the germline V gene (reference sequence). V dropped 6 bases and J dropped 0 bases, with 20 bases sitting between them. CDR3 protein: CASRLEVGSIVNTEAFF. The CDR3 DNA follows: TGTGCCAGTAGGCTAGAAGTCGGGAGCATCGTGAACACTGAAGCTTTCTTT.

As regards this clonotype: A much larger clone differs by one base, so this may be a read error. The genes are TRBV7-3 and TRBJ1-1; D not certain. CDR1 is SGHTA and CDR2 is FQGTGA in the germline V gene. V dropped 5 bases and J dropped 3 bases, with 10 bases sitting between them. CDR3 length: 13 amino acids. This chain's CDR3 is CASSRAEYTEAFF. The CDR3 nucleotides read TGTGCCAGCAGCAGAGCAGAATACACTGAAGCTTTCTTT.

The chain links TRBV7-2 to TRBJ2-7; D gene ambiguous. The V gene lost 5 bases and the J gene lost 2 bases, with 10 bases spanning the gap. Germline values: CDR1 SGHTA, CDR2 FQGNSA. The CDR3 has 13 amino acids. CDR3 coding DNA: TGTGCCAGCAGCCCGAATTGGGCCTACGAGCAGTACTTC. Amino acids: CASSPNWAYEQYF.

This sequence joins TRBV6-5 and TRBJ2-3; TRBD2 aligns across 11 bases. Germline loops: CDR1 MNHEY, CDR2 SVGAGI. The J segment lost 2 bases and the V segment lost 2 bases, leaving 3 bases of the junction unmatched. The CDR3 length is 16 residues. The CDR3 spells CASSYGTSGYTDTQYF. In DNA, the CDR3 is TGTGCCAGCAGTTACGGGACTAGCGGATACACAGATACGCAGTATTTT.

The J gene is TRBJ2-3, the V gene TRBV5-8; D remains unclear. V was pared by 2 bases and J by 7 bases, with 2 bases between. This CDR3 is 10 amino acids long. Germline V gene lookup returns CDR1 SGHTS and CDR2 YDEGEE. In nucleotides, the CDR3 is TGTGCCAGCAGCTTTAATACGCAGTATTTT. Protein sequence: CASSFNTQYF. Using reference TRBV5-8 and TRBJ2-3 for the parts outside the CDR3, the full variable domain is EAGVTQSPTHLIKTRGQQATLRCSPISGHTSVYWYQQALGLGLQFLLWYDEGEERNRGNFPPRFSGRQFPNYSSELNVNALELEDSALYLCASSFNTQYFGPGTRLTVL.

In this sample, this clonotype turned up a few times. The gene calls are TRBV7-9 and TRBJ2-2; D perhaps matches TRBD2 (7 bases). CDR1 and CDR2 from the germline V gene are SEHNR and FQNEAQ (reference sequence). There are 15 residues in the CDR3. Trimming stripped 2 bases from V and 3 bases from J, with 10 bases between. For the CDR3, the DNA is TGTGCCAGCAGCTTATGGGGGGGCGACACCGGGGAGCTGTTTTTT. Amino acid sequence: CASSLWGGDTGELFF.

This clonotype was found a few times. The genes are TRBV20-1 and TRBJ2-7, with 8 nucleotides matching TRBD1. The germline V gene encodes CDR1 DFQATT and CDR2 SNEGSKA (reference sequence). The CDR3 has 18 amino acids. V was pared by 2 bases and J by 3 bases, with 18 bases of the junction left unmatched. The CDR3 bases are TGCAGTGCTAGACGCCAAACTGTCAGGGGGCGAACGGACTACGAGCAGTACTTC. Protein sequence: CSARRQTVRGRTDYEQYF.

This clonotype has a handful of counts. The chain couples TRBV20-1 to TRBJ1-5; TRBD1 matches at 8 bases. V was pared by 6 bases and J by 6 bases, with 4 bases of the junction left unmatched. The CDR3 has 12 residues. CDR1 and CDR2 (germline): DFQATT, SNEGSKA (reference sequence). CDR3 nucleotide sequence: TGCAGTGCGGAACAGGGGGGTCAGCCCCAGCATTTT. It translates to CSAEQGGQPQHF.

Here the CDR3 reads CASSYPGLAGPNEQFF. In nucleotides, the CDR3 is TGTGCCAGCAGTTACCCCGGGCTAGCGGGGCCCAATGAGCAGTTCTTC. This sequence joins TRBV6-2 or TRBV6-3 and TRBJ2-1; the match to TRBD2 covers 9 bases. J gave up 6 bases and V 2 bases, and 8 bases lay outside the gene matches. There are 16 residues in the CDR3. Germline V CDR1 and CDR2: MNHEY, SVGEGT.

The chain recombines TRBV11-2 with TRBJ2-3; a possible D gene is TRBD1 (5 bases). Germline CDR1 is SGHAT and CDR2 is FQNNGV. Trimming took off 6 bases at V and 0 bases at J, with 16 bases between the two ends. This CDR3 has 16 residues. In DNA form, the CDR3 reads TGTGCCAGCAGTCCAAGGGGATCCACTAGCACAGATACGCAGTATTTT. This sequence encodes CASSPRGSTSTDTQYF.

This chain joins TRBV6-1 and TRBJ1-2; D possibly corresponds to TRBD1 (6 bases). The V and J ends lost 1 base and 5 bases respectively, with 14 bases between them. Germline lookup yields CDR1 MNHNS and CDR2 SASEGT. This CDR3 comprises 15 residues. The CDR3 DNA sequence: TGTGCCAGCAGTGAAGATCGGGGGGCTCCATATGGCTACACCTTC. It translates to CASSEDRGAPYGYTF.

This rearrangement joins TRBV6-2 or TRBV6-3 to TRBJ2-2; D remains ambiguous. CDR3 length: 14 residues. V was cut by 5 bases and J by 0 bases, with 7 bases left in between. In germline, CDR1 is MNHEY, CDR2 SVGEGT. CDR3: CASSRLANTGELFF. The CDR3 region has the DNA TGTGCCAGCAGTCGACTGGCGAACACCGGGGAGCTGTTTTTT.

J is TRBJ1-2 and V is TRBV7-9; D not resolved. This CDR3 has 14 amino acids. Germline CDR1 is SEHNR and CDR2 is FQNEAQ (reference sequence). Between the trimmed V and J ends, which lost 0 bases and 8 bases, there was a span of 13 bases. The CDR3 DNA is TGTGCCAGCAGCTTAGCGGGTCAGACGGGGGGCTACACCTTC. Translation: CASSLAGQTGGYTF.

This chain connects TRBV6-2 or TRBV6-3 to TRBJ2-1, with D unresolved. The CDR3 is 13 amino acids. V gave up 6 bases and J gave up 8 bases, with 14 bases separating them. CDR1 is MNHEY, CDR2 SVGEGT, per germline. The CDR3: CASSNVSPHEQFF. CDR3 sequence (DNA): TGTGCCAGCAGCAACGTCTCCCCCCATGAGCAGTTCTTC.

This sequence joins TRBV2 and TRBJ1-2; possible D gene TRBD1, 6 bases. This CDR3 spans 14 amino acids. Trimming removed 4 bases at V and 6 bases at J, with 15 bases between. The germline V gene has CDR1 SNHLY and CDR2 FYNNEI. CDR3 bases: TGTGCCAGCAGTGGGGCCAGGGGTGTGGATGGCTACACCTTC. This codes for CASSGARGVDGYTF.

This clonotype was counted only a few times. Here the CDR3 reads CASSKQGNGNQPQHF. In DNA, the CDR3 is TGTGCCAGCAGTAAACAGGGGAATGGCAATCAGCCCCAGCATTTT. V and J are TRBV6-1 and TRBJ1-5; 7 bases are shared with TRBD1. Looked up from germline, CDR1 is MNHNS and CDR2 is SASEGT. V shed 5 bases, J shed 2 bases, and the junction held 6 bases outside the gene matches. The CDR3 covers 15 residues.